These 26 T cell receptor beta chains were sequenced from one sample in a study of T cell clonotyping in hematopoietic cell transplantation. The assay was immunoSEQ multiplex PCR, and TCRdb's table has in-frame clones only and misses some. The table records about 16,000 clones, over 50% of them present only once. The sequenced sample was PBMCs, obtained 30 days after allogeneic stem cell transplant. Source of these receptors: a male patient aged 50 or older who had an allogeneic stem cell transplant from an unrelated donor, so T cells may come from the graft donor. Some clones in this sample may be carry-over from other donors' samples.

CDR3 loop: CASSLAAGLEAGELFF. In DNA, the CDR3 is TGCGCCAGCAGCTTGGCTGCAGGGTTGGAAGCCGGGGAGCTGTTTTTT. The chain links TRBV5-1 to TRBJ2-2; a possible D gene is TRBD1 (5 bases). This CDR3 spans 16 amino acids. Germline CDR1 is SGHRS and CDR2 is YFSETQ. V was trimmed by 0 bases and J by 6 bases, leaving 15 bases between them.

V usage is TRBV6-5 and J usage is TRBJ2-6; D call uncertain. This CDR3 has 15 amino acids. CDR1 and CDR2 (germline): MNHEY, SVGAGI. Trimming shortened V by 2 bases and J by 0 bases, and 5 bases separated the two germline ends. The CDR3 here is CASSYGRSGANVLTF. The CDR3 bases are TGTGCCAGCAGTTACGGCCGCTCTGGGGCCAACGTCCTGACTTTC.

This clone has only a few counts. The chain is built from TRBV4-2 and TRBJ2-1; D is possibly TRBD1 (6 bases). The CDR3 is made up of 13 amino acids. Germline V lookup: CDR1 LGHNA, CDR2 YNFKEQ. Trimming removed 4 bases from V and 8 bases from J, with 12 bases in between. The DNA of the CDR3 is TGTGCCAGCAGCCTTATAGAGGGGGATGAGCAGTTCTTC. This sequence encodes CASSLIEGDEQFF.

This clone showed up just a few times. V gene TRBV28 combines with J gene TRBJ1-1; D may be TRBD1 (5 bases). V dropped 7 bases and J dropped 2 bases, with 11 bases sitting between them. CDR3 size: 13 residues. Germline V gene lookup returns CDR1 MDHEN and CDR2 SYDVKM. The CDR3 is CASTLRGNTEAFF. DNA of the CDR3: TGTGCCAGCACTTTGAGGGGAAACACTGAAGCTTTCTTT.

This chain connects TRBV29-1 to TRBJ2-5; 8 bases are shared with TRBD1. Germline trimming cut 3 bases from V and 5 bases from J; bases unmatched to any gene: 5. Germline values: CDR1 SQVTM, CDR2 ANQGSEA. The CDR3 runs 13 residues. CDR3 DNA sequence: TGCAGCGTTGATGGCAGGGGGCGTGAGACCCAGTACTTC. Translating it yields CSVDGRGRETQYF.

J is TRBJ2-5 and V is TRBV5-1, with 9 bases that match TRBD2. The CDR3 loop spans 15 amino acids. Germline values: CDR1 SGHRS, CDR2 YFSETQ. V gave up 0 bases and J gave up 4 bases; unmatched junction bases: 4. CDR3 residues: CASSLAPSGVETQYF. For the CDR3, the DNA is TGCGCCAGCAGCTTGGCCCCTAGCGGGGTAGAGACCCAGTACTTC.

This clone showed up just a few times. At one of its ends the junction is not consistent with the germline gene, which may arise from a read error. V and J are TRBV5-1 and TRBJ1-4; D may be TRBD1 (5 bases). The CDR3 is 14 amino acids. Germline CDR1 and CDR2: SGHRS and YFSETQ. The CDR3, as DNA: TGCGCTAGCAGCCTCGGGACCGGTAATGAAAAACTGTTTTTT. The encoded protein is CASSLGTGNEKLFF.

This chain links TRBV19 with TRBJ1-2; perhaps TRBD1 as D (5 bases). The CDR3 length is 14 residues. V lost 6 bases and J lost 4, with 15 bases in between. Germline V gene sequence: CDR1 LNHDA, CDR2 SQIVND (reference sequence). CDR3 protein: CASSAGRVFYGYTF. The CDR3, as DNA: TGTGCCAGTAGCGCAGGGCGGGTCTTCTATGGCTACACCTTC.

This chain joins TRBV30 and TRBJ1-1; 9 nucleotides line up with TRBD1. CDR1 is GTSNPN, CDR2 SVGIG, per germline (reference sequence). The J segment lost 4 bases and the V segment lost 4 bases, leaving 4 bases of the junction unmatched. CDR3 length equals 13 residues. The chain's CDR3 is CAWNHRGPTEAFF. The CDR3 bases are TGTGCCTGGAATCACAGGGGGCCCACTGAAGCTTTCTTT.

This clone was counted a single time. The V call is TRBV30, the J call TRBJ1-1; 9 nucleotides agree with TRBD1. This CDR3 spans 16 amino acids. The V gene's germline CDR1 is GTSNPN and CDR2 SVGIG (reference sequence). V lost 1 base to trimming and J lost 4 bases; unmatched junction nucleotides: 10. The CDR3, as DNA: TGTGCCTGGAGTGCCTCCTCGACAGGGGGGAGCACTGAAGCTTTCTTT. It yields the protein CAWSASSTGGSTEAFF.

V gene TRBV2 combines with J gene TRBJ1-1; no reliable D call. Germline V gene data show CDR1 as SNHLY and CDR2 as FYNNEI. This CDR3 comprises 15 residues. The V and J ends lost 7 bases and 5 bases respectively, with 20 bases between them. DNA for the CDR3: TGTGCCAGCACCCAGGCCGGAGGCGGGCGGACTGAAGCTTTCTTT. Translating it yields CASTQAGGGRTEAFF.

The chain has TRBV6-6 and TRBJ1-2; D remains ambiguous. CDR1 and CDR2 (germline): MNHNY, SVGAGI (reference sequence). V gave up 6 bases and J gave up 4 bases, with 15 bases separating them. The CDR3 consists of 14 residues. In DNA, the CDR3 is TGTGCCAGCAGCCCCCATACAGACGGCTATGGCTACACCTTC. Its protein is CASSPHTDGYGYTF.

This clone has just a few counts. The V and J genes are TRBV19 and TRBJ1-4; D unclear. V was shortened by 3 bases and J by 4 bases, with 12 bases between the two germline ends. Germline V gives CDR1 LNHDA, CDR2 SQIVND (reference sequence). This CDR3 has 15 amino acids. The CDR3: CASSIGKSLNEKLFF. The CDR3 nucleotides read TGTGCCAGTAGTATCGGGAAATCGCTTAATGAAAAACTGTTTTTT. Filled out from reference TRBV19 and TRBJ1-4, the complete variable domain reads DGGITQSPKYLFRKEGQNVTLSCEQNLNHDAMYWYRQDPGQGLRLIYYSQIVNDFQKGDIAEGYSVSREKKESFPLTVTSAQKNPTAFYLCASSIGKSLNEKLFFGSGTQLSVL.

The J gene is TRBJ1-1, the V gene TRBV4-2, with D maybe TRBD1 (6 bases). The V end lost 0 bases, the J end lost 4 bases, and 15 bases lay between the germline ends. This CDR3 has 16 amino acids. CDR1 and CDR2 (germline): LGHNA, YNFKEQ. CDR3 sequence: CASSQDEKLQGTEAFF. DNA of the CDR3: TGTGCCAGCAGCCAAGACGAAAAACTACAGGGCACTGAAGCTTTCTTT.

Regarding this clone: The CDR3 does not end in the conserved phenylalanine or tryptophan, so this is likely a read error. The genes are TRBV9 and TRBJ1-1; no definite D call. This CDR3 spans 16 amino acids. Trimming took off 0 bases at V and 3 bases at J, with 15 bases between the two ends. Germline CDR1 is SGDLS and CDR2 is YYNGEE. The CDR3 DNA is TGTGCCAGCAGCGTAGAGTATGGACCGACTTACACTGAAGCTTTCCTT. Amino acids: CASSVEYGPTYTEAFL.

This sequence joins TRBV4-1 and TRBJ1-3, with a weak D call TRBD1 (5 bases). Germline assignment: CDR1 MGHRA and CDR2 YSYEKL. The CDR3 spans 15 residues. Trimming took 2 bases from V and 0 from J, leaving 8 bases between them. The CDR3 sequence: CASSQSRGSGNTIYF. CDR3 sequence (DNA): TGCGCCAGCAGCCAATCTAGGGGCTCTGGAAACACCATATATTTT.

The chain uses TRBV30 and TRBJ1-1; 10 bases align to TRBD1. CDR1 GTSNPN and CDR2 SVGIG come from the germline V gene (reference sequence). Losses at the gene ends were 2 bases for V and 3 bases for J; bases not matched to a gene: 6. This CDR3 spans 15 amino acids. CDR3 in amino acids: CAWSFSGTGDTEAFF. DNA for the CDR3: TGTGCCTGGAGTTTCTCCGGGACAGGGGACACTGAAGCTTTCTTT.

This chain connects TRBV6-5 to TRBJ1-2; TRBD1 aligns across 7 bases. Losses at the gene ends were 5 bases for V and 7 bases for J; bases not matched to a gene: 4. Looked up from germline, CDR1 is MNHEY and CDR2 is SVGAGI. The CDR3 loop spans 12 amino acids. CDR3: CASSQYRGGYTF. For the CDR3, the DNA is TGTGCCAGCAGTCAATACAGGGGTGGCTACACCTTC.

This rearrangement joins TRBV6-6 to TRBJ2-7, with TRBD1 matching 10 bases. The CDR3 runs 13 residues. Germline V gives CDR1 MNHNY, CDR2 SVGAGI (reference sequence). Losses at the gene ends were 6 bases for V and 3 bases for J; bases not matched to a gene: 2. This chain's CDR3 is CASRTGGFYEQYF. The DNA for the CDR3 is TGTGCCAGCAGGACAGGGGGCTTCTACGAGCAGTACTTC.

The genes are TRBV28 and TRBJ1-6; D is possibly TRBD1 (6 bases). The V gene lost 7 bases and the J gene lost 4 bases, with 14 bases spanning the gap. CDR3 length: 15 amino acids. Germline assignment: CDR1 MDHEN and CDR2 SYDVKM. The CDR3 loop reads CASKHREVYNSPLHF. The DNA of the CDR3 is TGTGCCAGCAAACACAGGGAGGTTTATAATTCACCCCTCCACTTT.

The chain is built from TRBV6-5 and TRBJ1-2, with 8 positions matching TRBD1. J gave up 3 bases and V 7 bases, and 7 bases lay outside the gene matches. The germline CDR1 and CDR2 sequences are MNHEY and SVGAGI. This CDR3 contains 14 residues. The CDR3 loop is CASKRPDRDYGYTF. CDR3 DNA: TGTGCCAGCAAACGCCCGGACAGGGACTATGGCTACACCTTC.

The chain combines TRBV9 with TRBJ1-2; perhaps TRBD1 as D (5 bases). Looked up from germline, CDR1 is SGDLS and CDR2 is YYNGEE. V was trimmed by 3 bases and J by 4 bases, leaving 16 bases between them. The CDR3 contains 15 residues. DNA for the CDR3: TGTGCCAGCAGCGGCCGGGCCGGGGGGAGCTATGGCTACACCTTC. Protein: CASSGRAGGSYGYTF.

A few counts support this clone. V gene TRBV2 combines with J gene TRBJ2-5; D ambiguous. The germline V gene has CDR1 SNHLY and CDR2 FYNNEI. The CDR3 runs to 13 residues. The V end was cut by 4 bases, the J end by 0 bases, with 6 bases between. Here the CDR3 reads CASSAGHQETQYF. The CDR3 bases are TGTGCCAGCAGTGCCGGGCACCAAGAGACCCAGTACTTC.

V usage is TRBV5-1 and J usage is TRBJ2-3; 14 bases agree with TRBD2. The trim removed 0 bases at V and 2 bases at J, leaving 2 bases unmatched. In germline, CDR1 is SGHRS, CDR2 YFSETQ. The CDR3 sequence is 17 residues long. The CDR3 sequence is CASSLGLAGGLTDTQYF. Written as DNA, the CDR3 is TGCGCCAGCAGCTTGGGACTAGCGGGGGGGCTCACAGATACGCAGTATTTT.

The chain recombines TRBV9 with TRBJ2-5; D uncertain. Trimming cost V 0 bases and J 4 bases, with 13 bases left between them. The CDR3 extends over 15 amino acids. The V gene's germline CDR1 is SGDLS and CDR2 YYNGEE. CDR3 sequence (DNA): TGTGCCAGCAGCGTAGATTCCGGGCGAGGAGAGACCCAGTACTTC. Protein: CASSVDSGRGETQYF. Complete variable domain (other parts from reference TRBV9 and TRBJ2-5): DSGVTQTPKHLITATGQRVTLRCSPRSGDLSVYWYQQSLDQGLQFLIQYYNGEERAKGNILERFSAQQFPDLHSELNLSSLELGDSALYFCASSVDSGRGETQYFGPGTRLLVL.

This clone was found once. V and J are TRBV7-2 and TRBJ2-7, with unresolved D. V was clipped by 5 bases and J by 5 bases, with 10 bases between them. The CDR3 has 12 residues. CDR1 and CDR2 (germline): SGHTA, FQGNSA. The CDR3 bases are TGTGCCAGCAGCCGGGCCCGGAACGAGCAGTACTTC. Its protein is CASSRARNEQYF.